This TCR beta chain came from a study of blood T cell repertoires in COVID-19. Across the study: The United States, Italy and Spain were the sources of the acute and convalescent COVID-19 samples.

Original processing methods: For nucleated cells, counts were estimated from reference gene primer amplification. Using immunoSEQ multiplex PCR, the repertoire was profiled, and TCRdb retains in-frame clones only, with some absent. Clonal size and the V and J genes are those of that table, whereas D and trimming came from the DNA. The sample lists about 140,000 clones; around 86% were seen once. Germline V CDR1 and CDR2: SNHLY, FYNNEI. This CDR3 is 13 amino acids long. V gave up 8 bases and J gave up 4 bases; unmatched junction bases: 6. The chain is built from TRBV2 and TRBJ1-2; TRBD1 agrees at 8 bases. Sequenced material: peripheral blood. The sequence was collected from a human donor in a cohort sampled during active COVID-19. The CDR3 DNA reads TGTGCCAGCTTCCAGACAGGGGTCTATGGCTACACCTTC. This translates into CASFQTGVYGYTF.